The 25 T cell receptor beta chains given below trace back to one sample, sequenced in a study of shared clonotypes between healthy human individuals. The data were produced by immunoSEQ multiplex PCR, yet TCRdb's version contains in-frame clones alone and is incomplete. This sample carries around 720,000 clones, around 73% of them seen once, and the ten largest clones take under 2%. The source material was memory CD4+ T cells sorted from blood. The subset was: CD45RA-negative fraction. The receptors shown here come from a woman in her twenties or thirties in good health.

This chain uses TRBV6-6 with TRBJ1-5; 7 bases align to TRBD1. This CDR3 spans 14 amino acids. The V gene end was trimmed by 6 bases and the J gene end by 7 bases; junction bases not matched to a gene: 9. The V gene's germline CDR1 is MNHNY and CDR2 SVGAGI (reference sequence). In DNA, the CDR3 is TGTGCCAGCAGGGCACGGGACAGAGGACAGCCCCAGCATTTT. It yields the protein CASRARDRGQPQHF.

The J gene is TRBJ2-1, the V gene TRBV29-1; 10 bases agree with TRBD2. V trimming: 4 bases; J trimming: 2 bases; junction bases outside the gene matches: 5. The length of the CDR3 is 15 residues. Looked up from germline, CDR1 is SQVTM and CDR2 is ANQGSEA. The CDR3 nucleotides are TGCAGCGTTGTTCTAGCGGGAGTTGCCTACAATGAGCAGTTCTTC. Protein sequence: CSVVLAGVAYNEQFF.

V usage is TRBV28 and J usage is TRBJ2-3; 8 bases line up with TRBD2. Trimming removed 5 bases from V and 7 bases from J; junction bases left unmatched: 14. CDR3 size: 16 residues. CDR1 and CDR2 from the germline V gene are MDHEN and SYDVKM. The CDR3 reads CASSPRTSRGINTQYF. The CDR3, as DNA: TGTGCCAGCAGTCCCCGGACTAGCCGGGGTATTAATACGCAGTATTTT.

The chain couples TRBV6-5 to TRBJ2-1, with 8 bases identical to TRBD2. Germline V gives CDR1 MNHEY, CDR2 SVGAGI. The CDR3 totals 14 residues. V was clipped by 6 bases and J by 1 base; unmatched bases: 2. CDR3: CASRLAESYNEQFF. CDR3 bases: TGTGCCAGCAGACTAGCGGAGTCCTACAATGAGCAGTTCTTC.

As regards this clone: Other DNA variants within this sample encode the same CDR3. The rearrangement links TRBV19 to TRBJ2-3; D not resolved. Germline V gene data show CDR1 as LNHDA and CDR2 as SQIVND (reference sequence). The CDR3 covers 13 residues. V was shortened by 5 bases and J by 2 bases, with 8 bases between the two germline ends. CDR3 DNA: TGTGCCAGTAGTGGTCAGAACACAGATACGCAGTATTTT. This translates into CASSGQNTDTQYF.

The chain combines TRBV9 with TRBJ1-3; TRBD1 matches at 7 bases. The germline V gene encodes CDR1 SGDLS and CDR2 YYNGEE. V lost 0 bases, J lost 0 bases, and 9 bases stayed unmatched. The CDR3 has 18 amino acids. Here the CDR3 reads CASSVELGTDYSGNTIYF. Written as DNA, the CDR3 is TGTGCCAGCAGCGTAGAACTTGGGACAGACTACTCTGGAAACACCATATATTTT. Filled out from reference TRBV9 and TRBJ1-3, the complete variable domain reads DSGVTQTPKHLITATGQRVTLRCSPRSGDLSVYWYQQSLDQGLQFLIQYYNGEERAKGNILERFSAQQFPDLHSELNLSSLELGDSALYFCASSVELGTDYSGNTIYFGEGSWLTVV.

The chain combines TRBV27 with TRBJ2-5, with 7 positions matching TRBD1. J was trimmed by 5 bases and V by 3 bases; bases with no gene match: 12. Germline V lookup: CDR1 MNHEY, CDR2 SMNVEV (reference sequence). This CDR3 comprises 16 residues. CDR3: CASSFFPGRGMETQYF. The CDR3 bases are TGTGCCAGCAGTTTCTTTCCCGGCAGGGGGATGGAGACCCAGTACTTC.

The chain has TRBV7-6 and TRBJ2-2, with 7 bases identical to TRBD1. The J segment lost 6 bases and the V segment lost 6 bases, leaving 10 bases of the junction unmatched. The CDR3 loop spans 15 amino acids. Germline-derived CDR1 and CDR2 are SGHVS and FNYEAQ. The CDR3: CASRSIRGRSGELFF. CDR3 DNA: TGTGCCAGCAGAAGTATCAGGGGGAGATCCGGGGAGCTGTTTTTT.

This chain connects TRBV19 to TRBJ2-5; D possibly uses TRBD1 or TRBD2 (5 bases each). The ends were cut back, 4 bases at V and 3 bases at J, with 12 bases in the middle. Per germline, CDR1 LNHDA and CDR2 SQIVND (reference sequence). This CDR3 is 14 amino acids long. The CDR3 is CASSTRGREETQYF. In DNA, the CDR3 is TGTGCCAGTAGTACCCGGGGCAGGGAAGAGACCCAGTACTTC.

CDR3 DNA: TGTGCCAGCAGGCCGCTTGGGGCTAGCTCCGCGCAGTATTTT. It encodes CASRPLGASSAQYF. V gene TRBV6-5 combines with J gene TRBJ2-3; D is possibly TRBD1 or TRBD2 (5 bases each). Germline V gene sequence: CDR1 MNHEY, CDR2 SVGAGI. With 6 bases removed from V and 10 bases from J, the gap between germline ends came to 20 bases. CDR3 length equals 14 residues.

In the case of this clone: Other DNA sequences in this sample translate to the same CDR3. The chain employs TRBV19 and TRBJ2-3; D is perhaps TRBD2 (5 bases). The CDR3 is 14 residues long. Germline V gene lookup returns CDR1 LNHDA and CDR2 SQIVND (reference sequence). The V end lost 6 bases, the J end lost 0 bases, and 10 bases lay between the germline ends. The CDR3 region is CASRPSGSTDTQYF. CDR3 nucleotide sequence: TGTGCCAGTAGGCCCAGCGGTAGCACAGATACGCAGTATTTT.

Of note for this clone: The sample holds other DNA sequences that translate to the same CDR3. This sequence joins TRBV29-1 and TRBJ2-5; 9 nucleotides agree with TRBD1. V trimming: 6 bases; J trimming: 4 bases; junction bases outside the gene matches: 3. Per the germline V gene, CDR1 is SQVTM and CDR2 is ANQGSEA. The CDR3 runs to 12 residues. CDR3 nucleotide sequence: TGCAGCGTCAGGACAGGGGTAGAGACCCAGTACTTC. This translates into CSVRTGVETQYF.

The gene calls are TRBV5-1 and TRBJ2-5, with 7 nucleotides matching TRBD2. The end of the DNA is better explained by TRBJ2-7, so the J call may be wrong. Looked up from germline, CDR1 is SGHRS and CDR2 is YFSETQ. The CDR3 totals 16 residues. CDR3: CASSLAVAGGSYEQYF. The CDR3 nucleotides read TGCGCCAGCAGCTTGGCTGTAGCGGGCGGATCCTACGAGCAGTACTTC.

In this sample, this clone turned up a few times. V is TRBV7-6 and J is TRBJ1-1, with D unclear. The CDR3 consists of 14 residues. Trimming pared 1 base from V and 0 bases from J, leaving 6 bases between. Per germline, CDR1 SGHVS and CDR2 FNYEAQ. CDR3 nucleotides: TGTGCCAGCAGCTTAGGTCCAATGAACACTGAAGCTTTCTTT. The encoded protein is CASSLGPMNTEAFF.

The rearrangement links TRBV5-1 to TRBJ1-2, with 8 bases identical to TRBD1. V trimming: 7 bases; J trimming: 4 bases; junction bases outside the gene matches: 12. This CDR3 contains 15 residues. The germline CDR1 and CDR2 sequences are SGHRS and YFSETQ. The CDR3 nucleotides are TGCGCCAGCGCACAGGGGGACCAGGTGATCTATGGCTACACCTTC. It specifies CASAQGDQVIYGYTF.

The V gene is TRBV4-1, the J gene TRBJ2-5, with TRBD2 matching over 8 bases. The DNA end is more similar to TRBJ2-7, so the J call may be wrong. Germline CDR1 MGHRA, CDR2 YSYEKL. This CDR3 has 15 residues. CDR3: CASSQEPGLGYEQYF. The CDR3 DNA reads as TGCGCCAGCAGCCAAGAACCGGGACTAGGGTACGAGCAGTACTTC.

To note about this clone: The sample has other DNA sequences that encode this CDR3 too. V usage is TRBV6-6 and J usage is TRBJ1-4; tentative D call: TRBD1 (5 bases). Germline values: CDR1 MNHNY, CDR2 SVGAGI (reference sequence). V lost 5 bases and J 8 bases, leaving 12 bases between the germline ends. This CDR3 region has 13 residues. The CDR3 coding sequence is TGTGCCAGCAGTCGGGGGGAGGGGGAAAAACTGTTTTTT. Translation: CASSRGEGEKLFF.

This chain joins TRBV2 and TRBJ1-1; D gene uncertain. The germline V gene has CDR1 SNHLY and CDR2 FYNNEI. Between the trimmed V and J ends, which lost 6 bases and 3 bases, there was a span of 23 bases. The length of the CDR3 is 17 residues. The CDR3 DNA is TGTGCCAGCAGGCCCCCCAGGAACAGAAAGGTGGACACTGAAGCTTTCTTT. It encodes CASRPPRNRKVDTEAFF.

This clone occurred a few times. J is TRBJ2-7 and V is TRBV10-1, with D hard to call. The CDR3 has 14 residues. With 0 bases removed from V and 2 bases from J, the gap between germline ends came to 8 bases. Germline V gives CDR1 WNHNN, CDR2 SYGVQD (reference sequence). The CDR3 DNA is TGCGCCAGCAGTGAGTCGGGGATACCCTACGAGCAGTACTTC. Its translation: CASSESGIPYEQYF.

The chain links TRBV20-1 to TRBJ1-1; D unresolved. CDR3 length: 10 residues. Looked up from germline, CDR1 is DFQATT and CDR2 is SNEGSKA (reference sequence). CDR3 protein: CRAGNTEAFF. The CDR3 nucleotides read TGCAGGGCGGGGAACACTGAAGCTTTCTTT.

This sequence joins TRBV28 and TRBJ1-4; D gene uncertain. The CDR3 sequence is 13 residues long. Germline V CDR1 and CDR2: MDHEN, SYDVKM. V lost 4 bases, J lost 15 bases, and 18 bases lay in between. CDR3 region: CASSYDPSGWVFF. As DNA, the CDR3 is TGTGCCAGCAGTTATGACCCGTCTGGGTGGGTGTTTTTT.

This clone was seen many times. The J gene is TRBJ2-1, the V gene TRBV4-1; TRBD1 matches 9 bases. Trimming cost V 0 bases and J 9 bases; bases outside gene matches: 12. Germline lookup yields CDR1 MGHRA and CDR2 YSYEKL. The length of the CDR3 is 17 residues. For the CDR3, the DNA is TGCGCCAGCAGCCAAGATCGGTGGACAGGGGTTCCTAGTGAGCAGTTCTTC. Its protein is CASSQDRWTGVPSEQFF.

The rearrangement links TRBV5-1 to TRBJ2-3; 12 bases line up with TRBD1. This CDR3 has 16 residues. The germline CDR1 and CDR2 sequences are SGHRS and YFSETQ. The trim removed 4 bases at V and 0 bases at J, leaving 3 bases unmatched. CDR3 sequence reads: CASSQGQGASTDTQYF. The CDR3 DNA follows: TGCGCCAGCAGCCAGGGACAGGGGGCGAGCACAGATACGCAGTATTTT.

The CDR3 sequence: CASMTQGAGTGELFF. The DNA of the CDR3 is TGTGCCAGCATGACACAGGGGGCTGGAACCGGGGAGCTGTTTTTT. The chain joins TRBV6-1 to TRBJ2-2; 9 bases match TRBD1. This CDR3 comprises 15 residues. Germline lookup yields CDR1 MNHNS and CDR2 SASEGT. With 7 bases clipped from V and 5 bases from J, the junction kept 8 bases outside the gene matches.

The gene calls are TRBV7-2 and TRBJ1-5; TRBD1 agrees at 9 bases. Germline V gene data show CDR1 as SGHTA and CDR2 as FQGNSA. J lost 6 bases, V lost 5 bases, and 11 bases had no gene match. This CDR3 is built from 16 residues. The CDR3 DNA follows: TGTGCCAGCAGCCCCGAACAGGGGGCGAATAGTCAGCCCCAGCATTTT. It codes for CASSPEQGANSQPQHF.